This T cell receptor beta chain was profiled in a study of cytomegalovirus exposure and HLA in healthy donors. Study overall: In an earlier analysis, 95 million to 140 million unique TCR beta sequences were found from about 180 million T cells. Study findings and constraints: Most likely, a cluster of highly shared sequence variants arose as a sequencing artifact.

The PCR was carried out with 60 Vbeta primers and 13 Jbeta primers. Some clones are missing from TCRdb's copy, which holds only in-frame ones; the method was immunoSEQ multiplex PCR. The sample lists approximately 130,000 clones; around 72% were seen once. On this clone: The antigen is unknown.

The receptor comes from a woman aged 40 to 55 in good health and CMV-seronegative. The sample consisted of PBMCs.

The CDR3 nucleotides read TGTGCCAGTAGTATGACTAGCGGGGGGAACACAGATACGCAGTATTTT. This gives the protein CASSMTSGGNTDTQYF. This chain uses TRBV19 with TRBJ2-3, with 13 bases identical to TRBD2. Trimming cost V 3 bases and J 2 bases; bases outside gene matches: 2. CDR1 and CDR2 from the germline V gene are LNHDA and SQIVND (reference sequence). The CDR3 is 16 amino acids.